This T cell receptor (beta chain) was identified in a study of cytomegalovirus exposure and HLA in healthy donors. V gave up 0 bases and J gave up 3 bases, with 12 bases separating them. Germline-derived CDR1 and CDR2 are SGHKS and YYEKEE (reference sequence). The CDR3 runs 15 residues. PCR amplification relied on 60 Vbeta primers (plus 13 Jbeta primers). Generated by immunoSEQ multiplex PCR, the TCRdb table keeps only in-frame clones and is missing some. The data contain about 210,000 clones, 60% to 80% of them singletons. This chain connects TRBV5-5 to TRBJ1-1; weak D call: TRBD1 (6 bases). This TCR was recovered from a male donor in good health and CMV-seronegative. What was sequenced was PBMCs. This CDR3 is CASSLAGEGDTEAFF. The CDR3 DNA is TGTGCCAGCAGCTTGGCAGGGGAGGGGGACACTGAAGCTTTCTTT.